The present T cell receptor beta chain was sequenced within a study of beta chain features in type 1 diabetes. Study results and caveats: Shorter TCRB CDR3s, moderately but significantly so, marked every one of the four CD4+ subsets in Type 1 diabetes patients.

J gave up 2 bases and V 4 bases, and 14 bases lay outside the gene matches. CDR1 and CDR2 from the germline V gene are MGHRA and YSYEKL. This CDR3 region has 17 residues. A few counts support this clone. Its antigen is undetermined. Reverse transcription of all isolated RNA meant that expressed TCRB transcripts were sequenced. Method: immunoSEQ multiplex PCR; TCRdb's copy keeps in-frame clones and lacks some. The sample contains 150,000 to 190,000 clones, 10% of which appear only once. Sequencing input: central memory CD4+ T cells from blood. The clonotype comes from a man aged 30 to 39 with type 1 diabetes. The chain has TRBV4-1 and TRBJ2-7; 7 nucleotides agree with TRBD2. The CDR3 reads CASSRTDIGGGAYEQYF. The CDR3 DNA follows: TGCGCCAGCAGCCGGACCGACATTGGGGGGGGTGCCTACGAGCAGTACTTC.